This record concerns one T cell receptor (beta chain) sequence. Germline CDR1 and CDR2: PRHDT and FYEKMQ (reference sequence). V lost 5 bases and J lost 2, with 28 bases in between. The CDR3 has 19 amino acids. In the original processing: Nucleated cell number was recorded as an estimate derived from reference gene primer amplification. The protocol was immunoSEQ multiplex PCR, while the TCRdb copy is restricted to in-frame clones and leaves out a portion. The DNA gave D and trimming, while V, J and clone size come from that table. The sample carries fewer than 150,000 clones, 75% to 85% recorded once. The sample originates from a study of blood T cell repertoires in COVID-19.

The clonotype originates from a woman at least 80 years old with acute or convalescent COVID-19. Sequenced sample: peripheral blood. The chain has TRBV13 and TRBJ2-7, with D perhaps TRBD1 (6 bases). CDR3 DNA sequence: TGTGCCAGCAGCCTAGTCGCCCGGAAAACAGGGTTTTCTCCCTACGAGCAGTACTTC. It specifies CASSLVARKTGFSPYEQYF.